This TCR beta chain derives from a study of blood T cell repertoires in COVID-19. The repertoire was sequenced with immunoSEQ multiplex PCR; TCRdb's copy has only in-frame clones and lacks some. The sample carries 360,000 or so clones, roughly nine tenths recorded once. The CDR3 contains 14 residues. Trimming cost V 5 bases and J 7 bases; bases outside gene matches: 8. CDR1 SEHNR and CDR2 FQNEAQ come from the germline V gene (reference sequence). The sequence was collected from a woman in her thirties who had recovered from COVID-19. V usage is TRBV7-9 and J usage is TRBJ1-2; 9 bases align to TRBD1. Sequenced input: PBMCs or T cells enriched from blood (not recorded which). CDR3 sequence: CASSRGDREIGYTF. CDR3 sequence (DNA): TGTGCCAGCAGCCGGGGGGACAGGGAAATTGGCTACACCTTC.